This T cell receptor (beta chain) was documented in a study of cytomegalovirus exposure and HLA in healthy donors. Findings and limits, study-wide: TCR clusters originating in the first cohort tended to co-occur in the approximately 120 validation repertoires, according to a later analysis. Listed as cytomegalovirus-associated were 150 to 200 TCR beta chains.

Assay used: immunoSEQ multiplex PCR; TCRdb lists only in-frame clones, some missing. The sample lists roughly 67,000 clones, roughly nine tenths occurring once. The table lists this clone with a few counts. As yet, its antigen is unknown. The CDR3 length is 13 residues. Trimming at V came to 3 bases and at J to 7 bases, leaving 3 bases not matched to a gene. Germline V CDR1 and CDR2: KGHSH, LQKENI. This chain connects TRBV18 to TRBJ2-7; TRBD1 agrees at 10 bases. This sequence was found in a man aged 18 to 35 in good health and CMV-seronegative. Sequenced input: PBMCs. The CDR3: CASSPGTGEEQYF. As DNA, the CDR3 is TGTGCCAGCTCACCGGGGACAGGGGAAGAGCAGTACTTC.